This TCR beta chain originates from a study of blood T cell repertoires in COVID-19. TCRdb's table, derived via immunoSEQ multiplex PCR, lists solely in-frame clones and lacks some. In the table there are 120,000 to 150,000 clones, 70% to 90% of which are singletons. CDR3 size: 13 residues. Germline CDR1 LGHNT, CDR2 FRNRAP. Trimming cost V 5 bases and J 3 bases; bases outside gene matches: 3. The chain has TRBV12-5 and TRBJ2-7; 8 bases agree with TRBD2. Sequences were obtained from PBMCs or T cells enriched from blood (not recorded which). The source is a woman in her forties or fifties with acute COVID-19. The CDR3 coding sequence is TGTGCTAGTGGTGGGGGGACTAGCTACGAGCAGTACTTC. Translation gives CASGGGTSYEQYF.